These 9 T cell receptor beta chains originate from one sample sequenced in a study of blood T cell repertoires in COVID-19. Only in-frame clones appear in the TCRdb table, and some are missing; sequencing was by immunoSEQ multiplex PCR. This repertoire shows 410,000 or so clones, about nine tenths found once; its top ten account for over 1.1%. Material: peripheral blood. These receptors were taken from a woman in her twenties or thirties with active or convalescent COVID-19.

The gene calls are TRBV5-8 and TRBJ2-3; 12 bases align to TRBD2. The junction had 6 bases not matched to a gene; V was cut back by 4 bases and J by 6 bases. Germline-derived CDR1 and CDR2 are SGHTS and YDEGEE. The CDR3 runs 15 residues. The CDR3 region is CASSVTSGGRDTQYF. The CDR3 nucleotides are TGTGCCAGCAGCGTTACTAGCGGGGGGCGGGATACGCAGTATTTT. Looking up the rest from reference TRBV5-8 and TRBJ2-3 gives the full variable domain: EAGVTQSPTHLIKTRGQQATLRCSPISGHTSVYWYQQALGLGLQFLLWYDEGEERNRGNFPPRFSGRQFPNYSSELNVNALELEDSALYLCASSVTSGGRDTQYFGPGTRLTVL.

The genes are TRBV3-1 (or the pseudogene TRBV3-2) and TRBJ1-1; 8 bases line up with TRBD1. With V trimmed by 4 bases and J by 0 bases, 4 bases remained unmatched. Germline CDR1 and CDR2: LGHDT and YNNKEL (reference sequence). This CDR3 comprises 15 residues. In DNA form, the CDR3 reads TGTGCCAGCAGCCCTAGGACAGGGTTGAACACTGAAGCTTTCTTT. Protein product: CASSPRTGLNTEAFF.

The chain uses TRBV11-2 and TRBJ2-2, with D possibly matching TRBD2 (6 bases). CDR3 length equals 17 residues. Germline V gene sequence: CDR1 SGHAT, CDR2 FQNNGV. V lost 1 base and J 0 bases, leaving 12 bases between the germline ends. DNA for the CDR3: TGTGCCAGCAGCTTAGTGGGCGGGGCTGCGAACACCGGGGAGCTGTTTTTT. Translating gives CASSLVGGAANTGELFF. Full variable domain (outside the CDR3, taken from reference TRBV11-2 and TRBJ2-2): EAGVAQSPRYKIIEKRQSVAFWCNPISGHATLYWYQQILGQGPKLLIQFQNNGVVDDSQLPKDRFSAERLKGVDSTLKIQPAKLEDSAVYLCASSLVGGAANTGELFFGEGSRLTVL.

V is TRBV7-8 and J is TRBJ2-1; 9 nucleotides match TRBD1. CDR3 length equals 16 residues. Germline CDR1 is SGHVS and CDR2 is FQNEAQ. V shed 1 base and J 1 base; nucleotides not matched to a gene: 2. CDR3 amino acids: CASSLEQGASYNEQFF. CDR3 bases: TGTGCCAGCAGCTTAGAACAGGGGGCATCCTACAATGAGCAGTTCTTC.

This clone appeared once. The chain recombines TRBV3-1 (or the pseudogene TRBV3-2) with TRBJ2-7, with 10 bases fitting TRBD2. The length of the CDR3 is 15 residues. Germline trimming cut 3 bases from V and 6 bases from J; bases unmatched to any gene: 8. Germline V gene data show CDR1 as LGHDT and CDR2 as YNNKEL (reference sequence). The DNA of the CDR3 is TGTGCCAGCAGCCAGGTCCCCAGCGGGGGGGCCGAGCAGTACTTC. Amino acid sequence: CASSQVPSGGAEQYF.

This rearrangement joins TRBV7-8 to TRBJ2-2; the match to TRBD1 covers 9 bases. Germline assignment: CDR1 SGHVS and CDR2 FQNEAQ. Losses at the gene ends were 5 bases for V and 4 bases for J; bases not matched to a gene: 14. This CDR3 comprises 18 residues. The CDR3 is CASSPTGTGYLGTGELFF. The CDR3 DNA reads TGTGCCAGCAGCCCTACCGGGACAGGGTACTTGGGCACCGGGGAGCTGTTTTTT.

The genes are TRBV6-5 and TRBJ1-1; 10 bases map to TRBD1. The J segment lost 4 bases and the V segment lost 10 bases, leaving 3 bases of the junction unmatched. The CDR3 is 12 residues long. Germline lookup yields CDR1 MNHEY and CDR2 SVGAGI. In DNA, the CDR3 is TGTGCCATGGGACAGGGGATCACTGAAGCTTTCTTT. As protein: CAMGQGITEAFF.

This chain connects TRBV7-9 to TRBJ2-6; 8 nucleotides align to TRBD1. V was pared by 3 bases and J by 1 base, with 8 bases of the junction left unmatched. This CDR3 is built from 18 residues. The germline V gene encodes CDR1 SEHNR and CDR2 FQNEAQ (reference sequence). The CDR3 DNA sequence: TGTGCCAGCAGCTTCGGGACAGGATCGCGTTCTGGGGCCAACGTCCTGACTTTC. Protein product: CASSFGTGSRSGANVLTF.

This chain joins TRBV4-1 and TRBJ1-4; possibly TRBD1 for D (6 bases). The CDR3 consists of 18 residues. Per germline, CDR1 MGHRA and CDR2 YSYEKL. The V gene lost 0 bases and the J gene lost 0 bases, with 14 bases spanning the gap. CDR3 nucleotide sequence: TGCGCCAGCAGCCAAGATCCGATTGGACAGACAACTAATGAAAAACTGTTTTTT. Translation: CASSQDPIGQTTNEKLFF.